This entry features one T cell receptor (beta chain) sequence. Its target is unknown. Patients aged 18 to 65 had newly diagnosed hyperthyroidism lasting under 2 months. This blood was taken when hyperthyroidism was first diagnosed, before any ophthalmopathy symptoms existed. This sample is part of a study of T cells in Graves' hyperthyroidism and ophthalmopathy. Study-level results: With a median lead of around 5.9 months before onset, the model predicted ophthalmopathy.

The germline V and J ends were trimmed by 3 bases and 3 bases, with 9 bases remaining between them. Germline CDR1 is MNHEY and CDR2 is SMNVEV (reference sequence). CDR3 length: 13 residues. Amplified TCR beta CDR3 regions came from RNA transcripts. HTBI primers were employed in a first-round RT-PCR of the TCR CDR3. TCRdb called the multiplex PCR reads again in MiXCR, with one record for every CDR3 protein. The sample records 250,000 or so distinct CDR3 sequences, roughly 15% being singletons. The rearrangement links TRBV27 to TRBJ2-7, with D unresolved. The TCR originated in a woman between 50 and 59 years old with Graves' hyperthyroidism that later progressed to Graves' ophthalmopathy. Sequencing input: blood. The CDR3 reads CASSFAMVYEQYF. CDR3 DNA: TGTGCCAGCAGTTTCGCAATGGTCTACGAGCAGTACTTC.